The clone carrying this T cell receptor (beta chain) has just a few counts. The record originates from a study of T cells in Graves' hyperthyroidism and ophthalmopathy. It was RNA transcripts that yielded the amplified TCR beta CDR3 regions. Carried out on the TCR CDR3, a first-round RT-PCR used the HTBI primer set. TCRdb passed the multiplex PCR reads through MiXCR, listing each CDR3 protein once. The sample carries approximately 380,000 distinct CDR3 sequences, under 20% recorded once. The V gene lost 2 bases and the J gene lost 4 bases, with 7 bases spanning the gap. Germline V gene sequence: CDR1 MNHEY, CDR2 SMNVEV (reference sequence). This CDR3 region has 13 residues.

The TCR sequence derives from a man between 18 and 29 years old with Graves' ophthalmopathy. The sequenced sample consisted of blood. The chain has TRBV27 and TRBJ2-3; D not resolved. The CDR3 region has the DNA TGTGCCAGCAGTTTAGGGGTTCCAGATACGCAGTATTTT. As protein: CASSLGVPDTQYF.